This T cell receptor (beta chain) comes out of a study of STAT3 mutations in large granular lymphocyte leukemia. Study-wide background: Among longitudinally sequenced T-LGLL patients, roughly half had canonical activating STAT3 mutations detected. Regarding the study as a whole: In T-cell large granular lymphocyte leukemia, about half of patients showed multiple immunodominant subclonotypes.

This table comes from immunoSEQ multiplex PCR, and its TCRdb copy is limited to in-frame clones, with some not included. The repertoire holds more than 15,000 clones, about 90% seen once, with about 45% in the top ten. As regards this clone: Its antigen is currently unknown.

Trimming cost V 7 bases and J 4 bases, with 22 bases left between them. CDR1 SEHNR and CDR2 FQNEAQ come from the germline V gene (reference sequence). The CDR3 extends over 16 amino acids. V usage is TRBV7-9 and J usage is TRBJ1-1, with unresolved D. The specimen was peripheral blood mononuclear cells. The TCR sequence derives from a man in his fifties or sixties with T-cell large granular lymphocyte leukemia. Some clones in this sample may be carry-over from other donors' samples. The CDR3 bases are TGTGCCAGCACCGGAGGGCAGCCGTCGGTGGGCACTGAAGCTTTCTTT. Residues: CASTGGQPSVGTEAFF.